This T cell receptor beta chain was retrieved from a study of T cells in Graves' hyperthyroidism and ophthalmopathy. Germline V gene data show CDR1 as LGHDT and CDR2 as YNNKEL (reference sequence). CDR3 length equals 14 residues. V gave up 4 bases and J gave up 8 bases, with 17 bases separating them. Amplification targeted TCR beta CDR3 regions from RNA transcripts. The HTBI primer set served for first-round RT-PCR of the TCR CDR3. TCRdb re-analysed the multiplex PCR reads in MiXCR, keeping a single row per CDR3 protein. The table shows some 490,000 distinct CDR3 sequences, with about 16% occurring only once.

Sequencing was carried out using blood. The TCR comes from a woman under 40 with Graves' ophthalmopathy. The chain joins TRBV3-1 to TRBJ1-2; D possibly corresponds to TRBD1 (5 bases). CDR3 amino acids: CASSLLKGPGGYTF. The DNA of the CDR3 is TGTGCCAGCAGCCTACTAAAGGGGCCGGGGGGCTACACCTTC.